The clone carrying this T cell receptor beta chain was observed a few times. The entry originates in a study of blood T cell repertoires in COVID-19. Study-level information: Samples taken during acute and convalescent COVID-19 were collected in the United States, Italy and Spain. In each case, the material was cDNA or gDNA derived from T cells, B-cell-depleted T cells, or PBMCs.

Sequenced by immunoSEQ multiplex PCR; TCRdb stores in-frame clones only, minus some. The sample shows a few hundred thousand clones, around 85% of them seen only once. Material for sequencing was peripheral blood. The sequence came from a woman between 18 and 29 years old with acute or convalescent COVID-19.

CDR3 sequence reads: CASSVGSGEPQHF. The DNA for the CDR3 is TGTGCCAGCAGTGTTGGCTCCGGGGAGCCCCAGCATTTT. This chain connects TRBV2 to TRBJ1-5; no firm D call. The CDR3 is 13 amino acids. Trimming removed 4 bases at V and 8 bases at J, with 12 bases between. The germline CDR1 and CDR2 sequences are SNHLY and FYNNEI.